This TCR beta chain emerged from a study of blood T cell repertoires in COVID-19. Looking at the study overall: Sources were T cells, B-cell-depleted T cells, or PBMCs; the material itself was cDNA or gDNA.

Clones were sequenced by immunoSEQ multiplex PCR, and TCRdb holds only the in-frame ones, with some missing. The sample consists of 250,000 or so clones, roughly 80% of them appearing once. Germline CDR1 and CDR2: SGHRS and YFSETQ. The CDR3 has 16 residues. The ends lost 3 bases at V and 4 bases at J; junction bases unmatched: 10. Only a few counts were recorded for this clone. The chain combines TRBV5-1 with TRBJ2-1; TRBD1 matches at 7 bases. This TCR derives from a man aged 80 or over with acute or convalescent COVID-19. Sequencing was done on a sample of peripheral blood. As DNA, the CDR3 is TGCGCCAGCAGCTCGGTAGGGGACAGAAATTACAATGAGCAGTTCTTC. Translating gives CASSSVGDRNYNEQFF.